The T cell receptor (beta chain) described here comes from a study of neurological immune-mediated disorders. For the unsorted libraries, 2 million PBMCs stored at -80 C served as input. This clonotype was seen at least ten times. What it binds is not known. Study findings and constraints: The multiple sclerosis repertoire cluster had no association with any clinical or MRI feature.

The cDNA came from 5'RACE with 10-nucleotide random UMIs. MiXCR was run by TCRdb on the 5' RACE reads, yielding one entry per CDR3 protein. The sample has 45,000 to 65,000 distinct CDR3 sequences; over 3% are singletons. The material sequenced was PBMCs. The TCR originated in a man aged 40-49 years with multiple sclerosis.

CDR3 amino acids: CASSLLQGGYNEQFF. The CDR3 DNA is TGCGCCAGCAGCTTGCTTCAGGGCGGATACAATGAGCAGTTCTTC. This chain joins TRBV5-1 and TRBJ2-1; tentatively, D is TRBD1 (5 bases). Germline CDR1 SGHRS, CDR2 YFSETQ. Trimming removed 1 base at V and 4 bases at J, with 12 bases between. CDR3 length: 15 residues.